This is a list of T cell receptor beta chains from one sample in a study of T cell responses to AZD1222 COVID-19 vaccine. Libraries were prepared by immunoSEQ multiplex PCR; TCRdb keeps only in-frame clonotypes and omits some of them. The sample has 100,000 to 150,000 clones; roughly nine tenths are singletons. This specimen consisted of peripheral blood, obtained on day 0 of AZD1222 vaccination. These receptors all come from an adult in good health. The CDR3 runs from the conserved cysteine through the conserved F or W. The order of the fields is D gene, J gene, clone size, V gene, CDR3 DNA, CDR3 protein. A D gene is named only where the DNA matches it firmly. The listing skips clone size in some rows; elsewhere it reads once, few, many or a size class.

d_gene: -; j_gene: TRBJ1-2; abundance: -; v_gene: TRBV21-1; CDR3nt: TGTGCCAGCAGCAAAGCGTTGGCCCAGGGGTACAACTATGGCTACACCTTC; CDR3aa: CASSKALAQGYNYGYTF
d_gene: TRBD1; j_gene: TRBJ2-4; abundance: -; v_gene: TRBV15; CDR3nt: TGTGCCACCAGCTCAGGGGGCGCAATGATAGGCATTCAGTACTTC; CDR3aa: CATSSGGAMIGIQYF
d_gene: -; j_gene: TRBJ1-1; abundance: -; v_gene: TRBV3-1/TRBV3-2; CDR3nt: TGTGCCAGCAGCCAAGATATAGGTGCAGCCTTCAACACTGAAGCTTTCTTT; CDR3aa: CASSQDIGAAFNTEAFF
d_gene: -; j_gene: TRBJ1-2; abundance: few; v_gene: TRBV28; CDR3nt: TGTGCCAGCAGTTTAGCGAACTATGGCTACACCTTC; CDR3aa: CASSLANYGYTF
d_gene: -; j_gene: TRBJ1-1; abundance: -; v_gene: TRBV11-2; CDR3nt: TGTGCCAGCAGTAATAACGGGGCGTTCTCTGAAGCTTTCTTT; CDR3aa: CASSNNGAFSEAFF
d_gene: TRBD1; j_gene: TRBJ1-1; abundance: -; v_gene: TRBV5-1; CDR3nt: TGCGCCAGCAGCTCTGTGACAGGGAGTTATTACACTGAAGCTTTCTTT; CDR3aa: CASSSVTGSYYTEAFF
d_gene: TRBD2; j_gene: TRBJ2-7; abundance: once; v_gene: TRBV28; CDR3nt: TGTGCCAGCAGTTTAAGCGGGACTAAAGTCTACGAGCAGTACTTC; CDR3aa: CASSLSGTKVYEQYF
d_gene: -; j_gene: TRBJ1-1; abundance: -; v_gene: TRBV28; CDR3nt: TGTGCCAGCAGTTTGTTTCAGGGGAGGATGAACACTGAAGCTTTCTTT; CDR3aa: CASSLFQGRMNTEAFF
d_gene: TRBD2; j_gene: TRBJ2-3; abundance: -; v_gene: TRBV6-5; CDR3nt: TGTGCCAGCAAGCTAGCGGGGGGGGCAGATACGCAGTATTTT; CDR3aa: CASKLAGGADTQYF
d_gene: TRBD1; j_gene: TRBJ1-6; abundance: -; v_gene: TRBV19; CDR3nt: TGTGCCAGTAGTGACCGGGACAGGGGAACCTATAATTCACCCCTCCACTTT; CDR3aa: CASSDRDRGTYNSPLHF
d_gene: TRBD2; j_gene: TRBJ2-2; abundance: once; v_gene: TRBV4-1; CDR3nt: TGCGCCAGCAGCCAAGTTACCGGGGGGTTCACCGGGGAGCTGTTTTTT; CDR3aa: CASSQVTGGFTGELFF
d_gene: TRBD1; j_gene: TRBJ2-2; abundance: -; v_gene: TRBV5-1; CDR3nt: TGCGCCAGCAGCTTGGGAGGGACAGGGGGCCACGGGGAGCTGTTTTTT; CDR3aa: CASSLGGTGGHGELFF
d_gene: -; j_gene: TRBJ1-5; abundance: -; v_gene: TRBV23-1; CDR3nt: TGCGCCAGCAGTCAATCCATCGAGCCCCAGCATTTT; CDR3aa: CASSQSIEPQHF
d_gene: -; j_gene: TRBJ2-7; abundance: -; v_gene: TRBV7-9; CDR3nt: TGTGCCAGCAGCCCCATCAGGCTAGGGCGGGACGAGCAGTACTTC; CDR3aa: CASSPIRLGRDEQYF
d_gene: TRBD2; j_gene: TRBJ2-3; abundance: -; v_gene: TRBV19; CDR3nt: TGTGCCACGAGCGGGAGGGCAGATACGCAGTATTTT; CDR3aa: CATSGRADTQYF
d_gene: -; j_gene: TRBJ1-3; abundance: -; v_gene: TRBV3-1/TRBV3-2; CDR3nt: TGTGCCAGCAGCCAATACCGACGGAGCTCTGGAAACACCATATATTTT; CDR3aa: CASSQYRRSSGNTIYF
d_gene: -; j_gene: TRBJ2-3; abundance: once; v_gene: TRBV21-1; CDR3nt: TGTGCCAGCAGCAAAGGTTTGAGGGCAGATACGCAGTATTTT; CDR3aa: CASSKGLRADTQYF
d_gene: -; j_gene: TRBJ1-6; abundance: -; v_gene: TRBV11-2; CDR3nt: TGTGCCAGCAGCTTGGGGGTGAGTTCACCCCTCCACTTT; CDR3aa: CASSLGVSSPLHF
d_gene: TRBD1; j_gene: TRBJ2-7; abundance: -; v_gene: TRBV6-5; CDR3nt: TGTGCCAGCAGTTACCATGGGGGACAGGGCTACGAGCAGTACTTC; CDR3aa: CASSYHGGQGYEQYF